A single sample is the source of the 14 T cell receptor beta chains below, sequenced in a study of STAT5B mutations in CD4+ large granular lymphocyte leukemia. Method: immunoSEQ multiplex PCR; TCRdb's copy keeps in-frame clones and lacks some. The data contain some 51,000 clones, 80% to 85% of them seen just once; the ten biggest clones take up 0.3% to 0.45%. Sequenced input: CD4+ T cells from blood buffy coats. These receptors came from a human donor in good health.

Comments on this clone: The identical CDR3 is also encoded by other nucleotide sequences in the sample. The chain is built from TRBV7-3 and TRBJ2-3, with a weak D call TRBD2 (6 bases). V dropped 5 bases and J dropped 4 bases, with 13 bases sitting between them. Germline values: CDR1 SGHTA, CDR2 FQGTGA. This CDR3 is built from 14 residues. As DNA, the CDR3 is TGTGCCAGCAGCCAGGGACTTGCCCCAGATACGCAGTATTTT. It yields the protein CASSQGLAPDTQYF.

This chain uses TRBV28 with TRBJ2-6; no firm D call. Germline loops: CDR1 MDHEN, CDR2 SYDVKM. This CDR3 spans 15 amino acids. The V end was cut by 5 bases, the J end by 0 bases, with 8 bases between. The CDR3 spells CASSHFGSGANVLTF. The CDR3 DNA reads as TGTGCCAGCAGTCATTTCGGCTCTGGGGCCAACGTCCTGACTTTC. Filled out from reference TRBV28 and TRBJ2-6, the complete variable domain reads DVKVTQSSRYLVKRTGEKVFLECVQDMDHENMFWYRQDPGLGLRLIYFSYDVKMKEKGDIPEGYSVSREKKERFSLILESASTNQTSMYLCASSHFGSGANVLTFGAGSRLTVL.

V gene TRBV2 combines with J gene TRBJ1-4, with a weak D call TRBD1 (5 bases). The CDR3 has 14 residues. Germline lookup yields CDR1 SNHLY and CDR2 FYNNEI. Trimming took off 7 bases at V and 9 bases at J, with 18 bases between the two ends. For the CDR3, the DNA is TGTGCCAGCAACTTAAACCCCGGGGCGAAAAAACTGTTTTTT. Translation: CASNLNPGAKKLFF.

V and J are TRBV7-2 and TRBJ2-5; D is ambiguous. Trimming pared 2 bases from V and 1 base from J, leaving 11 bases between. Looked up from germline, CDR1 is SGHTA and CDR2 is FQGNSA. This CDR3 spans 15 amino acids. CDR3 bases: TGTGCCAGCAGCTTATATGGAAACGGCCAAGAGACCCAGTACTTC. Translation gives CASSLYGNGQETQYF.

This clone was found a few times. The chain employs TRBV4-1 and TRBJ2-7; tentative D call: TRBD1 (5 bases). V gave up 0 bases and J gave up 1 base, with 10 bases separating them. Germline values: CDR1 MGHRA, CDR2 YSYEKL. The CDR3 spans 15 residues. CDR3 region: CASSQEVGQSYEQYF. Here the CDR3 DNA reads TGCGCCAGCAGCCAAGAGGTGGGGCAGTCCTACGAGCAGTACTTC.

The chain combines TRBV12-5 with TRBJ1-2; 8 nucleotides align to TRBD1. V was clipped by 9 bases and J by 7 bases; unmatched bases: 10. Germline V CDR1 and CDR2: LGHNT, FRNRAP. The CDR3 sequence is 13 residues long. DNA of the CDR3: TGTGCTAGCGGAACCGACAGGGGACGTGGCTACACCTTC. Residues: CASGTDRGRGYTF.

The CDR3, as DNA: TGTGCCAGCAGCCGGGGGCCGGCTGAAAAACTGTTTTTT. Its protein is CASSRGPAEKLFF. The V call is TRBV7-2, the J call TRBJ1-4; possible D gene TRBD1, 6 bases. CDR3 length: 13 residues. CDR1 is SGHTA and CDR2 is FQGNSA in the germline V gene. Trimming left V 5 bases short and J 7 bases short, with 11 bases between.

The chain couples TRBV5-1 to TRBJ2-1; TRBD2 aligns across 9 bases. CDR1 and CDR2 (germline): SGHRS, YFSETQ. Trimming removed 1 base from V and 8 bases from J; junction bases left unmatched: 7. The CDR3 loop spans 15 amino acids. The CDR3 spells CASSLTAGGRHEQFF. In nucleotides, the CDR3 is TGCGCCAGCAGCTTGACGGCGGGAGGGAGGCATGAGCAGTTCTTC.

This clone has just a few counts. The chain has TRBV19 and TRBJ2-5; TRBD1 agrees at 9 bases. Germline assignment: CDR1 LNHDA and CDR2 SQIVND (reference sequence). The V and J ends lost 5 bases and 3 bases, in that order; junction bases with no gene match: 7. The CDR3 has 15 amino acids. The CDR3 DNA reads TGTGCCAGTAGTGTACACAGGGGGCTGGAAGAGACCCAGTACTTC. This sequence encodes CASSVHRGLEETQYF.

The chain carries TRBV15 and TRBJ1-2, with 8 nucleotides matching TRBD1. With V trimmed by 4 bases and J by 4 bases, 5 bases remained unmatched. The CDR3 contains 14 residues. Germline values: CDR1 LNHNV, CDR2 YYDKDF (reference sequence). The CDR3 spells CATSKTGVGYGYTF. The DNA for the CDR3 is TGTGCCACCAGCAAGACAGGGGTGGGCTATGGCTACACCTTC.

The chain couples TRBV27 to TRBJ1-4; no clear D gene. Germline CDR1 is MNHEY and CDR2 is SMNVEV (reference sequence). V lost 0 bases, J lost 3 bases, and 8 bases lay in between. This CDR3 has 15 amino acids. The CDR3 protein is CASSLSYSSNEKLFF. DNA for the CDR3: TGTGCCAGCAGTTTATCCTATAGTTCTAATGAAAAACTGTTTTTT.

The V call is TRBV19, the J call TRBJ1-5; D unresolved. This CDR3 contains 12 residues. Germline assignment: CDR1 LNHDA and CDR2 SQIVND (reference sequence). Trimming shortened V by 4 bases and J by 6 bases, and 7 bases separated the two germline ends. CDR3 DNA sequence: TGTGCCAGTAGTAGATTGCGTCAGCCCCAGCATTTT. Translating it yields CASSRLRQPQHF.

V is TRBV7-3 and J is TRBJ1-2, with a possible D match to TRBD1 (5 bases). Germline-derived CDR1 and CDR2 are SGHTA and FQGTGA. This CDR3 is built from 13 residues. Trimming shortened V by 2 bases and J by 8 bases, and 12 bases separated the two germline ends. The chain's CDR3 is CASSLDTREGYTF. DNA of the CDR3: TGTGCCAGCAGCTTAGATACCAGGGAGGGCTACACCTTC.

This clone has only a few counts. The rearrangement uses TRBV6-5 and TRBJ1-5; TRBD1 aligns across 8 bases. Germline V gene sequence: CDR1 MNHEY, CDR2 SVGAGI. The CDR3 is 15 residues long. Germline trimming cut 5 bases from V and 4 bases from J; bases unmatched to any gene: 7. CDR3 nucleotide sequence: TGTGCCAGCAGTCGGGACCGGACAGGGAATCAGCCCCAGCATTTT. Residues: CASSRDRTGNQPQHF.